This T cell receptor beta chain was profiled in a study of shared clonotypes between healthy human individuals. The study, taken as a whole, reports: Represented genetic and exposure-history diversity was restricted by having few donors. The authors sampled blood alone, and tissue repertoires likely differ.

Original analysis: Filtering differed for immunoSEQ, which gave only junction sequences without quality scores. Clones were read by immunoSEQ multiplex PCR, and TCRdb kept only the in-frame ones, dropping some. V, J and clone size reflect that table, while D and trimming were determined from the DNA. The repertoire holds millions of clones, with 85% to 95% as singletons. About this clone: Its cognate antigen is unknown.

Negatively enriched CD4+ T cells were divided by CD45RA into naive and memory. The germline CDR1 and CDR2 sequences are SGHRS and YFSETQ. Trimming stripped 4 bases from V and 0 bases from J, with 10 bases between. The CDR3 length is 15 residues. This sequence was found in a man between 18 and 35 years old in good health. Some clones in this sample may be carry-over from other donors' samples. The chain employs TRBV5-1 and TRBJ1-4; D is unclear. The sequenced material came from naive CD4+ T cells from PBMCs. The subset: CD45RA+ positively selected. The CDR3 DNA reads as TGCGCCAGCAGCCCGTTAGGTGCAACTAATGAAAAACTGTTTTTT. Translating gives CASSPLGATNEKLFF. Complete variable domain (other parts from reference TRBV5-1 and TRBJ1-4): KAGVTQTPRYLIKTRGQQVTLSCSPISGHRSVSWYQQTPGQGLQFLFEYFSETQRNKGNFPGRFSGRQFSNSRSEMNVSTLELGDSALYLCASSPLGATNEKLFFGSGTQLSVL.